This passage covers 10 T cell receptor beta chains from one sample sequenced in a study of post-analysis software for immune sequencing data. Study-wide results and caveats: TRBV5-6, TRBV5-1 and TRBV20-1 belonged to a set of roughly 5 TRBV segments that were more frequent in patients than controls.

The library was made from cDNA and included unique molecular identifiers. TCRdb called the PCR reads again in MiXCR, with one record for every CDR3 protein. This table holds hundreds of thousands of distinct CDR3 sequences, approximately 59% found once. Antigens for these TCRs are unknown. The sample consisted of blood. Receptors were obtained from a girl aged 2 to 10 with multiple sclerosis.

This clonotype was seen just once. This rearrangement joins TRBV7-9 to TRBJ1-4; D unresolved. CDR3 length: 13 residues. Germline V gives CDR1 SEHNR, CDR2 FQNEAQ (reference sequence). The V and J ends lost 5 bases and 5 bases respectively, with 9 bases between them. The CDR3 DNA reads TGTGCCAGCAGCCTCGTCGGGAATGAAAAACTGTTTTTT. This sequence encodes CASSLVGNEKLFF. Combining the CDR3 with reference TRBV7-9 and TRBJ1-4 gives the whole variable domain DTGVSQNPRHKITKRGQNVTFRCDPISEHNRLYWYRQTLGQGPEFLTYFQNEAQLEKSRLLSDRFSAERPKGSFSTLEIQRTEQGDSAMYLCASSLVGNEKLFFGSGTQLSVL.

This rearrangement joins TRBV5-1 to TRBJ2-3, with 7 bases that match TRBD2. Germline V gene sequence: CDR1 SGHRS, CDR2 YFSETQ. The CDR3 loop spans 16 amino acids. Losses at the gene ends were 1 base for V and 0 bases for J; bases not matched to a gene: 5. CDR3 coding DNA: TGCGCCAGCAGCTTGTTTCACGGGGGGAGCACAGATACGCAGTATTTT. It encodes CASSLFHGGSTDTQYF.

This chain joins TRBV20-1 and TRBJ1-4; D unclear. This CDR3 has 11 residues. Germline CDR1 reads DFQATT; CDR2 reads SNEGSKA (reference sequence). The germline V and J ends were trimmed by 6 bases and 5 bases, with 7 bases remaining between them. For the CDR3, the DNA is TGCAGTGCCGTGAAGAATGAAAAACTGTTTTTT. This gives the protein CSAVKNEKLFF.

The V gene is TRBV5-1, the J gene TRBJ2-5, with D maybe TRBD1 (5 bases). The CDR3 consists of 14 residues. Between the trimmed V and J ends, which lost 2 bases and 6 bases, there was a span of 14 bases. Germline-derived CDR1 and CDR2 are SGHRS and YFSETQ. CDR3 coding DNA: TGCGCCAGCAGCTTCCCTCAGGGTACTCAGACCCAGTACTTC. Protein sequence: CASSFPQGTQTQYF.

This chain links TRBV2 with TRBJ2-5; 9 bases fit TRBD2. After removal of 7 bases from V and 5 bases from J, the junction contained 8 bases not matched to a gene. The CDR3 totals 14 residues. From germline, CDR1 is SNHLY and CDR2 FYNNEI. CDR3 DNA sequence: TGTGCCAGCAATGCGGGGGGGCCCGATGAGACCCAGTACTTC. As protein: CASNAGGPDETQYF.

This chain links TRBV7-9 with TRBJ2-4; TRBD1 aligns across 10 bases. The CDR3 covers 14 residues. Trimming took 1 base from V and 10 from J; bases not matched to a gene: 4. CDR1 is SEHNR, CDR2 FQNEAQ, per germline (reference sequence). The CDR3 here is CASSLGQGAGIQYF. The CDR3 DNA follows: TGTGCCAGCAGCTTAGGACAGGGGGCAGGAATTCAGTACTTC.

V usage is TRBV5-1 and J usage is TRBJ1-2; D is uncertain. This CDR3 comprises 14 residues. Germline lookup yields CDR1 SGHRS and CDR2 YFSETQ. The V end lost 4 bases, the J end lost 2 bases, and 12 bases lay between the germline ends. The CDR3 DNA reads TGCGCCAGCAGCCTACAGCCGATCAACTATGGCTACACCTTC. It yields the protein CASSLQPINYGYTF. Using reference TRBV5-1 and TRBJ1-2 for the parts outside the CDR3, the full variable domain is KAGVTQTPRYLIKTRGQQVTLSCSPISGHRSVSWYQQTPGQGLQFLFEYFSETQRNKGNFPGRFSGRQFSNSRSEMNVSTLELGDSALYLCASSLQPINYGYTFGSGTRLTVV.

V gene TRBV11-2 combines with J gene TRBJ2-2; no reliable D call. Germline V lookup: CDR1 SGHAT, CDR2 FQNNGV. Trimming took off 1 base at V and 0 bases at J, with 6 bases between the two ends. The CDR3 extends over 15 amino acids. The CDR3 region has the DNA TGTGCCAGCAGCTTAGGACGGGCGAACACCGGGGAGCTGTTTTTT. Encoded protein: CASSLGRANTGELFF.

This chain uses TRBV12-3 or TRBV12-4 with TRBJ2-7, with 11 bases matching TRBD2. Trimming cost V 3 bases and J 2 bases; bases outside gene matches: 12. The CDR3 extends over 18 amino acids. The CDR3 loop is CASSFMFNGSGRAYEQYF. The CDR3 coding sequence is TGTGCCAGCAGTTTCATGTTTAACGGTAGCGGGAGGGCCTACGAGCAGTACTTC.

The chain recombines TRBV12-3 or TRBV12-4 with TRBJ1-2; no firm D call. V was pared by 2 bases and J by 3 bases, with 7 bases between. The CDR3 has 13 residues. DNA for the CDR3: TGTGCCAGCAGTTTATACTCCGACTATGGCTACACCTTC. Translating it yields CASSLYSDYGYTF.